One sample yielded the 5 T cell receptor beta chains listed below, sequenced in a study of shared clonotypes between healthy human individuals. Generated by immunoSEQ multiplex PCR, the TCRdb table keeps only in-frame clones and is missing some. Altogether 1.5 million to 1.9 million clones are present, nearly 99% being singletons, with the ten largest covering around 0.47%. The sequenced sample was naive CD4+ T cells sorted from blood. Documented subset: CD45RA+ positively selected. These receptors all stem from a man aged 30-40 years in good health.

The rearrangement joins TRBV10-3 to TRBJ2-2; 13 bases agree with TRBD2. This CDR3 is 18 amino acids long. Germline lookup yields CDR1 ENHRY and CDR2 SYGVKD. The junction had 7 bases not matched to a gene; V was cut back by 6 bases and J by 0 bases. CDR3 coding DNA: TGTGCCATCAGGCCAACTAGCGGGAGGGAGGCGAACACCGGGGAGCTGTTTTTT. This translates into CAIRPTSGREANTGELFF.

The J gene is TRBJ1-4, the V gene TRBV6-1; D call uncertain. This CDR3 region has 15 residues. V shed 0 bases and J shed 5 bases, with 10 bases lying between them. The germline CDR1 and CDR2 sequences are MNHNS and SASEGT. CDR3 DNA: TGTGCCAGCAGTGAAGCGCGCTGGGTCAATGAAAAACTGTTTTTT. Translation: CASSEARWVNEKLFF.

The rearrangement uses TRBV30 and TRBJ2-7; the D gene is possibly TRBD1 (6 bases). CDR1 and CDR2 from the germline V gene are GTSNPN and SVGIG (reference sequence). The V and J ends lost 4 bases and 7 bases respectively, with 17 bases between them. The CDR3 spans 13 residues. The CDR3 nucleotides read TGTGCCTGGACCCGGACAGACCGTGGAGAGCAGTACTTC. This codes for CAWTRTDRGEQYF.

The chain employs TRBV5-8 and TRBJ1-5, with D uncertain. The CDR3 loop spans 15 amino acids. V gave up 0 bases and J gave up 10 bases, with 17 bases separating them. Germline assignment: CDR1 SGHTS and CDR2 YDEGEE. In DNA, the CDR3 is TGTGCCAGCAGCTTGGCAAAGACCCTTGTCAGTCCCCAGCATTTT. Encoded protein: CASSLAKTLVSPQHF.

CDR3 in DNA: TGTGCCAGCTCACCACTAGAACGCGGGGGCACCGGGGAGCTGTTTTTT. Translated: CASSPLERGGTGELFF. The chain has TRBV18 and TRBJ2-2; 7 positions match TRBD2. CDR1 and CDR2 (germline): KGHSH, LQKENI. The V segment lost 1 base and the J segment 4 bases; nucleotides outside the gene matches: 6. The CDR3 sequence is 16 residues long. The full variable domain, rest sourced from reference TRBV18 and TRBJ2-2, is NAGVMQNPRHLVRRRGQEARLRCSPMKGHSHVYWYRQLPEEGLKFMVYLQKENIIDESGMPKERFSAEFPKEGPSILRIQQVVRGDSAAYFCASSPLERGGTGELFFGEGSRLTVL.